This T cell receptor beta chain was sequenced during a study of T cells in Graves' hyperthyroidism and ophthalmopathy. Germline trimming cut 7 bases from V and 0 bases from J; bases unmatched to any gene: 7. Germline V CDR1 and CDR2: MNHNS, SASEGT. The length of the CDR3 is 15 residues. RNA transcripts yielded amplified TCR beta CDR3 regions. The HTBI primer set was used in a first-round RT-PCR of the TCR CDR3. TCRdb called the multiplex PCR reads again in MiXCR, with one record for every CDR3 protein. The table shows about 320,000 distinct CDR3 sequences, with approximately 17% occurring only once. This clonotype was recorded many times.

The sample consisted of blood. The gene calls are TRBV6-1 and TRBJ1-2; 8 bases are shared with TRBD1. The source of this sequence is a man aged 25 to 40 with Graves' hyperthyroidism. CDR3 sequence (DNA): TGTGCCAGCACCTCAGGGGGCGAGGCTAACTATGGCTACACCTTC. Translating gives CASTSGGEANYGYTF.